This is a list of T cell receptor beta chains from one sample in a study of T cells in Graves' hyperthyroidism and ophthalmopathy. Each CDR3 protein gets one entry after TCRdb re-called the multiplex PCR reads with MiXCR. The sample lists over 700,000 distinct CDR3 sequences, about 19% seen once, with 16% in the top ten. The sample comprised blood. These receptors were taken from a woman aged 45-60 years with Graves' hyperthyroidism that later progressed to Graves' ophthalmopathy. CDR3s include the opening cysteine and the closing phenylalanine or tryptophan. The order of the fields is J gene, clone size, V gene, D gene, CDR3 protein, CDR3 DNA. D genes are given only for firm matches. Size tells how often a clone was seen (once, few, many) or the class of an expanded clone, and some rows leave it out.

J: TRBJ1-4; size: .; V: TRBV6-2/TRBV6-3; D: TRBD1; CDR3: CASSPLKDRGGEKLFF; DNA: TGTGCCAGCAGTCCCCTGAAAGACAGGGGGGGTGAAAAACTGTTTTTT
J: TRBJ1-1; size: .; V: TRBV10-2; D: .; CDR3: CASSGAREAFF; DNA: TGCGCCAGCAGTGGGGCACGTGAAGCTTTCTTT
J: TRBJ2-5; size: .; V: TRBV27; D: TRBD2; CDR3: CASSAFGTSGKETQYF; DNA: TGTGCCAGCAGTGCTTTCGGGACTAGCGGCAAAGAGACCCAGTACTTC
J: TRBJ2-1; size: once; V: TRBV19; D: TRBD1; CDR3: CASSKGQGHNEQFF; DNA: TGTGCCAGTAGCAAGGGACAGGGACACAATGAGCAGTTCTTC
J: TRBJ2-7; size: many; V: TRBV20-1; D: .; CDR3: CSAKGVHEQYF; DNA: TGCAGTGCTAAAGGGGTCCACGAGCAGTACTTC
J: TRBJ1-2; size: once; V: TRBV12-5; D: .; CDR3: CASGLGEFYGYTF; DNA: TGTGCTAGTGGTTTGGGAGAGTTCTATGGCTACACCTTC
J: TRBJ2-3; size: .; V: TRBV29-1; D: .; CDR3: CSVLSDRVTDTQYF; DNA: TGCAGCGTTCTTTCGGACCGGGTGACAGATACGCAGTATTTT
J: TRBJ1-3; size: .; V: TRBV9; D: .; CDR3: CASSLNHPGMGNTIYF; DNA: TGTGCCAGCAGCCTAAACCACCCGGGGATGGGAAACACCATATATTTT
J: TRBJ1-4; size: few; V: TRBV11-2; D: .; CDR3: CASSLDVLKEKLFF; DNA: TGTGCCAGCAGCTTAGATGTACTGAAAGAAAAACTGTTTTTT
J: TRBJ1-1; size: many; V: TRBV13; D: .; CDR3: CASSLGQGWLNTEAFF; DNA: TGTGCCAGCAGCTTAGGACAGGGATGGCTAAACACTGAAGCTTTCTTT
J: TRBJ1-3; size: few; V: TRBV18; D: .; CDR3: CASSPGISPGNTIYF; DNA: TGTGCCAGCTCACCAGGAATCAGCCCTGGAAACACCATATATTTT
J: TRBJ1-3; size: few; V: TRBV2; D: .; CDR3: CASSVGQVNTIYF; DNA: TGTGCCAGCAGCGTGGGACAAGTAAACACCATATATTTT
J: TRBJ1-3; size: few; V: TRBV18; D: .; CDR3: CASSPPLGNTIYF; DNA: TGTGCCAGCTCACCACCTCTAGGAAACACCATATATTTT
J: TRBJ1-2; size: .; V: TRBV6-1; D: .; CDR3: CASARNGERDGYTF; DNA: TGTGCCAGCGCCCGTAACGGGGAACGGGATGGCTACACCTTC
J: TRBJ1-2; size: many; V: TRBV2; D: .; CDR3: CASSESSSSYGYTF; DNA: TGTGCCAGCAGTGAATCGAGCAGTTCCTATGGCTACACCTTC
J: TRBJ2-1; size: .; V: TRBV20-1; D: TRBD2; CDR3: CSARSLAGDYNEQFF; DNA: TGCAGTGCTAGATCCCTAGCGGGGGATTACAATGAGCAGTTCTTC
J: TRBJ2-7; size: .; V: TRBV6-2/TRBV6-3; D: TRBD2; CDR3: CASIPSGGASSYEQYF; DNA: TGTGCCAGCATTCCTAGCGGGGGGGCGTCGTCCTACGAGCAGTACTTC
J: TRBJ1-2; size: .; V: TRBV19; D: .; CDR3: CASSMSAATNYGYTF; DNA: TGTGCCAGTAGTATGTCGGCAGCCACTAACTATGGCTACACCTTC
J: TRBJ2-7; size: .; V: TRBV7-2; D: .; CDR3: CASSLVLTNYEQYF; DNA: TGTGCCAGCAGCTTAGTGCTCACAAACTACGAGCAGTACTTC
J: TRBJ1-3; size: .; V: TRBV6-5; D: .; CDR3: CASSYSTFGTGRSGNTIYF; DNA: TGTGCCAGCAGTTACTCGACTTTTGGAACAGGCCGCTCTGGAAACACCATATATTTT
J: TRBJ2-1; size: .; V: TRBV4-1; D: TRBD2; CDR3: CASSQDLLAGGPIKNEQFF; DNA: TGCGCCAGCAGCCAAGATCTACTAGCGGGGGGGCCGATCAAGAATGAGCAGTTCTTC